These 10 T cell receptor beta chains were sequenced from one sample in a study of high-grade serous ovarian cancer treatment subgroups. Tumor tissue was taken before any definitive surgery or chemotherapy was given. Only in-frame clones appear in the TCRdb table, and some are missing; sequencing was by immunoSEQ multiplex PCR. The sample holds about 36,000 clones, approximately 81% seen once. Sequenced input: tumor tissue. The receptors shown here come from a human donor with high-grade serous ovarian cancer.

The CDR3 nucleotides read TGTGCCAGCAGCCAGGGGGCCCTAAATGAGCAGTTCTTC. Amino acids: CASSQGALNEQFF. V usage is TRBV27 and J usage is TRBJ2-1, with TRBD1 matching 8 bases. CDR1 and CDR2 (germline): MNHEY, SMNVEV (reference sequence). The CDR3 is 13 amino acids. V lost 6 bases to trimming and J lost 7 bases; unmatched junction nucleotides: 5.

The genes are TRBV27 and TRBJ2-1, with 9 positions matching TRBD2. CDR1 is MNHEY, CDR2 SMNVEV, per germline (reference sequence). The CDR3 is made up of 14 amino acids. V shed 2 bases, J shed 6 bases, and the junction held 2 bases outside the gene matches. CDR3 amino acids: CASSLGLALNEQFF. CDR3 bases: TGTGCCAGCAGTTTAGGACTAGCGCTCAATGAGCAGTTCTTC.

The V and J genes are TRBV7-2 and TRBJ2-7; D may be TRBD1 or TRBD2 (5 bases each). Germline V lookup: CDR1 SGHTA, CDR2 FQGNSA. Trimming left V 6 bases short and J 2 bases short, with 14 bases between. The length of the CDR3 is 14 residues. The CDR3 coding sequence is TGTGCCAGCAGTCCGGGGACGTCCACCTACGAGCAGTACTTC. Amino acid sequence: CASSPGTSTYEQYF.

The chain has TRBV7-3 and TRBJ2-3; 9 positions match TRBD2. The germline V gene encodes CDR1 SGHTA and CDR2 FQGTGA. V dropped 3 bases and J dropped 4; count of bases not matched to a gene: 8. The CDR3 is 16 amino acids. CDR3 sequence reads: CASSFGMVAGADTQYF. CDR3 coding DNA: TGTGCCAGCAGCTTCGGCATGGTAGCGGGAGCAGATACGCAGTATTTT.

The V gene is TRBV5-4, the J gene TRBJ1-1, with 9 bases that match TRBD1. The CDR3 length is 15 residues. Trimming cost V 2 bases and J 3 bases; bases outside gene matches: 5. In germline, CDR1 is SGHNT, CDR2 YYREEE (reference sequence). The CDR3 DNA reads as TGTGCCAGCAGCTTAATACAGGGGGCAGACACTGAAGCTTTCTTT. Translating it yields CASSLIQGADTEAFF.

This clone was observed a single time. This chain uses TRBV12-5 with TRBJ1-5, with D unresolved. The CDR3 loop spans 17 amino acids. The V end lost 0 bases, the J end lost 5 bases, and 17 bases lay between the germline ends. Germline CDR1 and CDR2: LGHNT and FRNRAP. As DNA, the CDR3 is TGTGCTAGTGGTTTGGTAGAGAAGGCAGAGGCTGATCAGCCCCAGCATTTT. This encodes CASGLVEKAEADQPQHF.

The chain is built from TRBV2 and TRBJ2-1; 10 bases align to TRBD2. V gave up 6 bases and J gave up 16 bases; unmatched junction bases: 6. Germline V gene data show CDR1 as SNHLY and CDR2 as FYNNEI. The CDR3 consists of 11 residues. In DNA, the CDR3 is TGTGCCAGCAGCTATAGCGGGAGGTGTTTCTTC. It codes for CASSYSGRCFF. The variable domain in full, with the rest retrieved from reference TRBV2 and TRBJ2-1, is EPEVTQTPSHQVTQMGQEVILRCVPISNHLYFYWYRQILGQKVEFLVSFYNNEISEKSEIFDDQFSVERPDGSNFTLKIRSTKLEDSAMYFCASSYSGRCFFGPGTRLTVL.

This chain joins TRBV10-3 and TRBJ2-5; 8 bases map to TRBD2. The CDR3 is 15 residues long. In germline, CDR1 is ENHRY, CDR2 SYGVKD. Germline trimming cut 11 bases from V and 5 bases from J; bases unmatched to any gene: 16. CDR3 sequence reads: CASQKGSGRGETQYF. DNA of the CDR3: TGTGCCTCGCAGAAGGGAAGCGGGAGAGGGGAGACCCAGTACTTC.

The chain couples TRBV6-1 to TRBJ1-4; D gene ambiguous. Germline values: CDR1 MNHNS, CDR2 SASEGT. The V gene lost 5 bases and the J gene lost 7 bases, with 14 bases spanning the gap. The CDR3 consists of 14 residues. The CDR3 DNA reads TGTGCCAGCAGTAGCTTTATCTCTGGTGAAAAACTGTTTTTT. Amino acids: CASSSFISGEKLFF.

The V and J genes are TRBV7-6 and TRBJ2-2; no clear D. Deletions cut 4 bases from V and 0 bases from J, with 9 bases between. CDR3 length: 15 residues. Germline CDR1 reads SGHVS; CDR2 reads FNYEAQ. As DNA, the CDR3 is TGTGCCAGCAGCTCAATAAGCGCGAACACCGGGGAGCTGTTTTTT. Its translation is CASSSISANTGELFF.